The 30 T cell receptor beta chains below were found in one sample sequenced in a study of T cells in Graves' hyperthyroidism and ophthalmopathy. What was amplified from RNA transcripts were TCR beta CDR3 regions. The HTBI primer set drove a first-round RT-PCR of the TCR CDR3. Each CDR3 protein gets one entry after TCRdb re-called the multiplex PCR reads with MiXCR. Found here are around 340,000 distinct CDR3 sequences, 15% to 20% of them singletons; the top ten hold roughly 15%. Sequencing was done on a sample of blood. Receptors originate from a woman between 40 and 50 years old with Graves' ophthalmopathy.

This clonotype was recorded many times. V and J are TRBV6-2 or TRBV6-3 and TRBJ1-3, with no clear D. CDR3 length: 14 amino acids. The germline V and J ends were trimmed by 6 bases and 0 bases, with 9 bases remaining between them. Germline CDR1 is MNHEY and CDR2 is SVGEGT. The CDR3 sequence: CASSRRPSGNTIYF. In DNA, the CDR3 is TGTGCCAGCAGCAGACGACCCTCTGGAAACACCATATATTTT.

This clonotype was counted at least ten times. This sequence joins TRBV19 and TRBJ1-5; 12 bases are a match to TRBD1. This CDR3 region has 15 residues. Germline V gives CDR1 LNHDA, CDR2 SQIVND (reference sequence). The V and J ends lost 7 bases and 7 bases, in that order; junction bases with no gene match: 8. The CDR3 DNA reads TGTGCCAGTACCTTGGGACAGGGGGCTTGGCAGCCCCAGCATTTT. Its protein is CASTLGQGAWQPQHF.

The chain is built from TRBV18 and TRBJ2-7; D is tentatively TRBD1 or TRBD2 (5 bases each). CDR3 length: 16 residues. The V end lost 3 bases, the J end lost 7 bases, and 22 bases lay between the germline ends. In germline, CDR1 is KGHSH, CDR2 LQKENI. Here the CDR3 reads CASSPVSGTALGEQYF. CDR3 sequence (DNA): TGTGCCAGCTCACCTGTCTCGGGGACCGCGCTGGGGGAGCAGTACTTC.

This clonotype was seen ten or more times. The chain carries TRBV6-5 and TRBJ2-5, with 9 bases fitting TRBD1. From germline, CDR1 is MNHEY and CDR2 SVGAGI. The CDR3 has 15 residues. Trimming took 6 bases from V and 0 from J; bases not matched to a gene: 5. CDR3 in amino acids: CASRSTGGDQETQYF. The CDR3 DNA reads TGTGCCAGCAGATCGACAGGGGGGGACCAAGAGACCCAGTACTTC.

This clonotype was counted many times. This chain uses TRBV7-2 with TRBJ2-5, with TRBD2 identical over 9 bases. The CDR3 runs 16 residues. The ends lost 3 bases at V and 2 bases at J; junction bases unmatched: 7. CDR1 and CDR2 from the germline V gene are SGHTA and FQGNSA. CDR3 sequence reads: CASSLSSGIGQETQYF. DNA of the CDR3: TGTGCCAGCAGCTTGTCTAGCGGGATCGGGCAAGAGACCCAGTACTTC. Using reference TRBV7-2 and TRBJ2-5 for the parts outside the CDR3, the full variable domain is GAGVSQSPSNKVTEKGKDVELRCDPISGHTALYWYRQSLGQGLEFLIYFQGNSAPDKSGLPSDRFSAERTGGSVSTLTIQRTQQEDSAVYLCASSLSSGIGQETQYFGPGTRLLVL.

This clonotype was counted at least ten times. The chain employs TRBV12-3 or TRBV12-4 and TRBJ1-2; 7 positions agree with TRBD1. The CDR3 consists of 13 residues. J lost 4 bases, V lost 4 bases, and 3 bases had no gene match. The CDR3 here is CASSSTGRYGYTF. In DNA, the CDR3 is TGTGCCAGCAGTTCGACAGGGCGCTATGGCTACACCTTC.

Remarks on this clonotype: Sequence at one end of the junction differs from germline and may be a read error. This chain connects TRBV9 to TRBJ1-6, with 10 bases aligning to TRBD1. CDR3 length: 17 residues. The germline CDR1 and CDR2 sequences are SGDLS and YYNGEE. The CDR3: CSSSVASGQGFDSPLHF. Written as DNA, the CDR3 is TGTTCCAGCAGCGTAGCTTCGGGACAGGGGTTCGATTCACCCCTCCACTTT.

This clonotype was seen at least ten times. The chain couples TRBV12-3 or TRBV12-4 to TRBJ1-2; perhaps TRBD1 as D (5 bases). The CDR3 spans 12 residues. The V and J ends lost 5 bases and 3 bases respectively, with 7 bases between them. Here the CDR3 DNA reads TGTGCCAGCAGTGACAGCTACTATGGCTACACCTTC. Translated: CASSDSYYGYTF.

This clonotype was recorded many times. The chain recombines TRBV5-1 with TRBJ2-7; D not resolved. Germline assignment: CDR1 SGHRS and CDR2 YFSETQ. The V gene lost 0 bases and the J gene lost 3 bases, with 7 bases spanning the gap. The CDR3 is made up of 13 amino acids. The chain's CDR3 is CASSLEGFYEQYF. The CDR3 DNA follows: TGCGCCAGCAGCTTGGAAGGATTCTACGAGCAGTACTTC.

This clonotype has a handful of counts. The CDR3 DNA is TGTGCCAGCAGTTACGACAGGGGCAGGAACACCGGGGAGCTGTTTTTT. Translating gives CASSYDRGRNTGELFF. The chain employs TRBV6-2 or TRBV6-3 and TRBJ2-2, with 8 bases fitting TRBD1. Germline lookup yields CDR1 MNHEY and CDR2 SVGEGT. The V gene end was trimmed by 2 bases and the J gene end by 1 base; junction bases not matched to a gene: 3. The CDR3 sequence is 16 residues long.

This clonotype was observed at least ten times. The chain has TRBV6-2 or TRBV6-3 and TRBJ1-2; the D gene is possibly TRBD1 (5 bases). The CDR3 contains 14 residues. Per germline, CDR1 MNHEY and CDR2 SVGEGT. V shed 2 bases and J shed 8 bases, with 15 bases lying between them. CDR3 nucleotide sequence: TGTGCCAGCAGTTACCCGTCGGGACGCCCAGGCTACACCTTC. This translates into CASSYPSGRPGYTF.

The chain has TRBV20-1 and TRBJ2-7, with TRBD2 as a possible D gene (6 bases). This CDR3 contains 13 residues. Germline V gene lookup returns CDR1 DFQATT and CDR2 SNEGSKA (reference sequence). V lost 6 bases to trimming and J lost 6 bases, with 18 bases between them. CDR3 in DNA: TGCAGTGCCACCCTAGACGGGAGAGGCGAGCAGTACTTC. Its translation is CSATLDGRGEQYF.

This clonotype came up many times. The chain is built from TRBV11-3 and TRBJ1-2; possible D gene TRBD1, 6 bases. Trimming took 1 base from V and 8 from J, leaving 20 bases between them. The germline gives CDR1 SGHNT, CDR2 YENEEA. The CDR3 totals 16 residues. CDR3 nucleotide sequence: TGTGCCAGCAGCTTAGTTTCAGCGGGGGGCGCATACGGCTACACCTTC. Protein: CASSLVSAGGAYGYTF. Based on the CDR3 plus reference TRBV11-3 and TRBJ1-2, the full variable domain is EAGVVQSPRYKIIEKKQPVAFWCNPISGHNTLYWYLQNLGQGPELLIRYENEEAVDDSQLPKDRFSAERLKGVDSTLKIQPAELGDSAVYLCASSLVSAGGAYGYTFGSGTRLTVV.

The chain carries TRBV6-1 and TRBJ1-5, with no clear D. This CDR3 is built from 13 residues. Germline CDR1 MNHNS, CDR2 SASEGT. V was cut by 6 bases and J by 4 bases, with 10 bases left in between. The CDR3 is CASRRDGNQPQHF. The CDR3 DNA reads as TGTGCCAGCAGGAGGGATGGGAATCAGCCCCAGCATTTT.

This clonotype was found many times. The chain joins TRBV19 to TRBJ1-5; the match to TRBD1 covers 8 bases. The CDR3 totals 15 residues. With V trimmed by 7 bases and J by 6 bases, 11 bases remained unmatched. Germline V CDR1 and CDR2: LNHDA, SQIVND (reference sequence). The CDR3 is CASTPDRAGVQPQHF. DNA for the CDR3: TGTGCCAGTACCCCGGACAGGGCGGGGGTTCAGCCCCAGCATTTT.

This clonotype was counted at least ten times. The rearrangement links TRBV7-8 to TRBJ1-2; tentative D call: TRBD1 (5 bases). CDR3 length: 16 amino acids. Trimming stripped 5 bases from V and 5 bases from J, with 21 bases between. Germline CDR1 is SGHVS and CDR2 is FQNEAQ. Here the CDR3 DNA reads TGTGCCAGCAGCCGAATTCGGGACCCCAGGACATATGGCTACACCTTC. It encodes CASSRIRDPRTYGYTF.

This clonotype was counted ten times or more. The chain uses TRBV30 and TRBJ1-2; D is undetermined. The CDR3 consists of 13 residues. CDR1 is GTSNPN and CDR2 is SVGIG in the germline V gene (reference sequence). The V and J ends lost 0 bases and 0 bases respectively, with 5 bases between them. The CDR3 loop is CAWSVLTNYGYTF. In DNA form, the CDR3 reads TGTGCCTGGAGTGTACTTACTAACTATGGCTACACCTTC.

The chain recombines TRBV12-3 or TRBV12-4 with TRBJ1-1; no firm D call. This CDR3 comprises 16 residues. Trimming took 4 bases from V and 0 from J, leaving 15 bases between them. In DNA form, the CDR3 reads TGTGCCAGCAGTTCCCATCCCCTGAGGCTGAACACTGAAGCTTTCTTT. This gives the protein CASSSHPLRLNTEAFF.

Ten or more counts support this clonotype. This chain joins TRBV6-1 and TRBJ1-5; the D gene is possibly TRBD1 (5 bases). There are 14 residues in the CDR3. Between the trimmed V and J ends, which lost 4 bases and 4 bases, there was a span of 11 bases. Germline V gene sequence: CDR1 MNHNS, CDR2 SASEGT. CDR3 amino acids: CASSADSRNQPQHF. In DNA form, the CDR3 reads TGTGCCAGCAGTGCCGACAGCCGGAATCAGCCCCAGCATTTT.

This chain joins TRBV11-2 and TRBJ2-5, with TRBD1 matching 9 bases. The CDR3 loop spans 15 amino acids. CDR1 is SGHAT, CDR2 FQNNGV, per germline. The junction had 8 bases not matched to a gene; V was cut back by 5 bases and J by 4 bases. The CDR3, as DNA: TGTGCCAGCAGCCCGACAGGGGGGGGAGGAGAGACCCAGTACTTC. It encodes CASSPTGGGGETQYF.

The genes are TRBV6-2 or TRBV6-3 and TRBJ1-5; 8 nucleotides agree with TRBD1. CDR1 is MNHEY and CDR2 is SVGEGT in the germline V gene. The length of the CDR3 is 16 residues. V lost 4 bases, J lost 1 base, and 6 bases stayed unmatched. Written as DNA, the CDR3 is TGTGCCAGCAGTTCCATGACAGGGGACAGCAATCAGCCCCAGCATTTT. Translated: CASSSMTGDSNQPQHF.

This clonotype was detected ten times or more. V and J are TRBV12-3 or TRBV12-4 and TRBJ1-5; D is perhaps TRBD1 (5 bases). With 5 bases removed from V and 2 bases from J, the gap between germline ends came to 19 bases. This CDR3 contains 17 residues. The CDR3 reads CASSPQITGRGNQPQHF. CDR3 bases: TGTGCCAGCAGTCCCCAAATTACAGGTAGGGGCAATCAGCCCCAGCATTTT.

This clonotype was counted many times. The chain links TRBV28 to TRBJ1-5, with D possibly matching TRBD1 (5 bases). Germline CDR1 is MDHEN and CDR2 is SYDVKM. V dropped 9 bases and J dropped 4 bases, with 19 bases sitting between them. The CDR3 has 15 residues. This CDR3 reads CASTLRGGNNQPQHF. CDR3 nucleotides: TGTGCCAGTACACTGCGGGGGGGGAATAATCAGCCCCAGCATTTT. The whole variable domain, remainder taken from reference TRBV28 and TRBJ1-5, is DVKVTQSSRYLVKRTGEKVFLECVQDMDHENMFWYRQDPGLGLRLIYFSYDVKMKEKGDIPEGYSVSREKKERFSLILESASTNQTSMYLCASTLRGGNNQPQHFGDGTRLSIL.

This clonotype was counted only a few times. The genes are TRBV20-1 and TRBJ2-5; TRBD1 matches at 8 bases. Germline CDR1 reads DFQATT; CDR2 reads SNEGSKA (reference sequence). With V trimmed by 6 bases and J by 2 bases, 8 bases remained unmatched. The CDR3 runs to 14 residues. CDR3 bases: TGCAGTGCAGAAGTCGGGACAGGACAAGAGACCCAGTACTTC. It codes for CSAEVGTGQETQYF.

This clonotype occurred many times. The chain's CDR3 is CASSRGQGSTEAFF. CDR3 in DNA: TGTGCCAGCAGTAGGGGCCAGGGGAGCACTGAAGCTTTCTTT. The gene calls are TRBV6-2 or TRBV6-3 and TRBJ1-1; maybe TRBD1 (6 bases). CDR3 size: 14 residues. Germline loops: CDR1 MNHEY, CDR2 SVGEGT. Between the trimmed V and J ends, which lost 5 bases and 4 bases, there was a span of 14 bases.

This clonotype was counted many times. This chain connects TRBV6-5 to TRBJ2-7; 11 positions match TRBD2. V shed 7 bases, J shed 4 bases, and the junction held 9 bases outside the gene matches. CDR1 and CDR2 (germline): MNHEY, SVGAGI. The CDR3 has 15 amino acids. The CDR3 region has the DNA TGTGCCAGCACCTCCCCCACTAGCGGGAGATACGAGCAGTACTTC. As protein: CASTSPTSGRYEQYF.

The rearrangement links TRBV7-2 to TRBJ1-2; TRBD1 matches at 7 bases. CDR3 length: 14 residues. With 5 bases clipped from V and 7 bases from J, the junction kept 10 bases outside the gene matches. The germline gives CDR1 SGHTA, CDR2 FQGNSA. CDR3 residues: CASSRNLQGSGYTF. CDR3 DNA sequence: TGTGCCAGCAGCCGAAACCTACAGGGGAGTGGCTACACCTTC.

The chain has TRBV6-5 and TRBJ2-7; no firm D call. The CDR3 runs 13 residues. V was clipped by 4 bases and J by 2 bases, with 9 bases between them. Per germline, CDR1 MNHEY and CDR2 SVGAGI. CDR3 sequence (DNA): TGTGCCAGCAGTTCTCAGGCTCCCTACGAGCAGTACTTC. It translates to CASSSQAPYEQYF.

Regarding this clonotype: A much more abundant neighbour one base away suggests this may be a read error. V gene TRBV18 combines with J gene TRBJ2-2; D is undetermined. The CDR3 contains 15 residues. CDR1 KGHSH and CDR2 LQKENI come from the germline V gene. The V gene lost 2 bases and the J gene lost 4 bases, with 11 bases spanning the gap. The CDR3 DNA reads TGTGCCAGCTCACCAAAGAGAAATAGCACCGGGGAGCTGTTTTTT. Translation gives CASSPKRNSTGELFF.

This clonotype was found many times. In DNA form, the CDR3 reads TGCAGCGCTCTGCGTGGCAGGGGGCCTCCGGGCACCGGGGAGCTGTTTTTT. This translates into CSALRGRGPPGTGELFF. The chain employs TRBV29-1 and TRBJ2-2; TRBD1 matches 8 bases. Germline V gene sequence: CDR1 SQVTM, CDR2 ANQGSEA. V shed 7 bases and J 4 bases; nucleotides not matched to a gene: 17. The CDR3 length is 17 residues.